Listed here is a single T cell receptor (beta chain). Antigen unknown. CDR3 length: 13 amino acids. V was pared by 7 bases and J by 2 bases, with 9 bases between. CDR1 MNHEY and CDR2 SMNVEV come from the germline V gene (reference sequence). This specimen belongs to a study of T cell repertoires in cytomegalovirus infection. One entry per CDR3 protein, called by TCRdb with MiXCR from the reads. The sample shows some 150,000 distinct CDR3 sequences, 25% to 35% of them seen only once. The V and J genes are TRBV27 and TRBJ1-5; no clear D gene. The source of this sequence is a human donor in good health (CMV status not recorded). Some clones in this sample may be carry-over from other donors' samples. Source: CD8+ T cells from cultured PBMCs, taken from culture after CMV antigen stimulation. CDR3 protein: CASKGEGNQPQHF. The CDR3 nucleotides are TGTGCCAGCAAAGGAGAGGGCAATCAGCCCCAGCATTTT.